This T cell receptor beta chain derives from a study of blood T cell repertoires in COVID-19. Study information: Samples representing acute and convalescent COVID-19 were sourced from the United States, Italy and Spain. PBMCs, B-cell-depleted T cells, or T cells were the source of the cDNA or gDNA that made up the material.

Original processing notes: Amplified reference gene primers provided the basis for estimating nucleated cell counts. This table comes from immunoSEQ multiplex PCR, and its TCRdb copy is limited to in-frame clones, with some not included. V, J and clone size were drawn from that table, and D and trimming were deduced from the DNA. In the table there are about 300,000 clones, 80% to 90% of which are singletons. V lost 2 bases, J lost 2 bases, and 4 bases lay in between. The CDR3 runs to 13 residues. Germline V CDR1 and CDR2: MNHEY, SMNVEV (reference sequence). The receptor's source is a woman in her forties or fifties with acute or convalescent COVID-19. Sequenced material: peripheral blood. The V call is TRBV27, the J call TRBJ1-5; no definite D call. The CDR3 DNA reads as TGTGCCAGCAGTTTAGCGCGCAATCAGCCCCAGCATTTT. This translates into CASSLARNQPQHF.